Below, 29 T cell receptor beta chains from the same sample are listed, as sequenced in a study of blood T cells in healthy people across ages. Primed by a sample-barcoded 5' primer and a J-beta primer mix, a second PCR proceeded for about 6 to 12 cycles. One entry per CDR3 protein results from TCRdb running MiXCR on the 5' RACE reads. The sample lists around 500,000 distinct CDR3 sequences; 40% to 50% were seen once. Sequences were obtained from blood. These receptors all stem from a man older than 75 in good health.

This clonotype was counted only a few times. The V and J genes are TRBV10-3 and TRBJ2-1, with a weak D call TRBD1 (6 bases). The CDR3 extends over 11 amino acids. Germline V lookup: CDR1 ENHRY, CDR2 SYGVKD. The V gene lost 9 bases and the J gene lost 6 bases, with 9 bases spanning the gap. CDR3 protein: CAIRGGNEQFF. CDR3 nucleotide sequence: TGTGCCATTCGAGGGGGCAATGAGCAGTTCTTC.

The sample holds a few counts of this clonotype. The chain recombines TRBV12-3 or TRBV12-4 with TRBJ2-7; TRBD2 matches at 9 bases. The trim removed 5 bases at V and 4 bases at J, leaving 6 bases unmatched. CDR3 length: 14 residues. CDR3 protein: CASSPIAGAYEQYF. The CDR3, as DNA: TGTGCCAGCAGTCCTATAGCGGGAGCTTACGAGCAGTACTTC.

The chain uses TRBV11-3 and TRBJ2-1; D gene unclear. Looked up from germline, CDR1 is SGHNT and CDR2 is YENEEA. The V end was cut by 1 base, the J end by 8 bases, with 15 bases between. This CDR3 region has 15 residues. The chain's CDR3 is CASSLGPSPRDEQFF. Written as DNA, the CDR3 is TGTGCCAGCAGCTTAGGTCCCTCCCCACGGGATGAGCAGTTCTTC.

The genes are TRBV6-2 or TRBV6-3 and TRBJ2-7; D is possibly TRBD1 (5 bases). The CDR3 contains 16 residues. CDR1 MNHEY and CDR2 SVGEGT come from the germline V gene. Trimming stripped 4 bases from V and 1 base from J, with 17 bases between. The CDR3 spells CASSLDDSPLSYEQYF. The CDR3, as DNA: TGTGCCAGCAGTTTAGATGACAGCCCCTTATCCTACGAGCAGTACTTC.

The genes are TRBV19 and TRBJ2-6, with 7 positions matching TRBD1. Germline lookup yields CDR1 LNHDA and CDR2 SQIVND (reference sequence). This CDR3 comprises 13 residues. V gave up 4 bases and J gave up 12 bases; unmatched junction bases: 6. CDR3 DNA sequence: TGTGCCAGTAGTAAGGACAGGTCCTCCGTCCTGACTTTC. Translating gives CASSKDRSSVLTF.

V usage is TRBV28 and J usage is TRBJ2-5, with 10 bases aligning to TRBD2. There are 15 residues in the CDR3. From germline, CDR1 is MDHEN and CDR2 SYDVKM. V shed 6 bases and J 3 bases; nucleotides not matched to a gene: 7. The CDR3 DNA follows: TGTGCCAGCAGGCTAGCGGGAGCAGGAAAAGAGACCCAGTACTTC. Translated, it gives CASRLAGAGKETQYF.

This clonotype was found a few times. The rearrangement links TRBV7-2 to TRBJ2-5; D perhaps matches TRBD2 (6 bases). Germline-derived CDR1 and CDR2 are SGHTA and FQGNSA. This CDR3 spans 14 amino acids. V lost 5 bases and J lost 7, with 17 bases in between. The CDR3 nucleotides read TGTGCCAGCAGCCGAGGGACTCCTCCCCCGACCCAGTACTTC. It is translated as CASSRGTPPPTQYF. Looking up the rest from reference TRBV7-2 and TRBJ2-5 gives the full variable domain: GAGVSQSPSNKVTEKGKDVELRCDPISGHTALYWYRQSLGQGLEFLIYFQGNSAPDKSGLPSDRFSAERTGGSVSTLTIQRTQQEDSAVYLCASSRGTPPPTQYFGPGTRLLVL.

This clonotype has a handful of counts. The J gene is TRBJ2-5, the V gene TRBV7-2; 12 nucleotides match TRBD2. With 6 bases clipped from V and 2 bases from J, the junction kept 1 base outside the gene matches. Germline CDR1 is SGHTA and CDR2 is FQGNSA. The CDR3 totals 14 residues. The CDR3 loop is CASRGTSGQETQYF. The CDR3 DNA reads TGTGCCAGCAGAGGGACTAGCGGGCAAGAGACCCAGTACTTC.

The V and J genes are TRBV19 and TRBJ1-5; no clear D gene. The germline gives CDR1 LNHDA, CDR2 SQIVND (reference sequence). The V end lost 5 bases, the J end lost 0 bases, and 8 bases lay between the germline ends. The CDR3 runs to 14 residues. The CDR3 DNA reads TGTGCCAGTAGTTGGCAGTATAGCAATCAGCCCCAGCATTTT. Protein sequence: CASSWQYSNQPQHF.

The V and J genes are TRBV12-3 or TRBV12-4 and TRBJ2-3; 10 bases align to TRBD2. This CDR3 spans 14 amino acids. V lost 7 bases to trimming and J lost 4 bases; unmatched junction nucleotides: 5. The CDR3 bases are TGTGCCAGCACCATAGCGGGAGGCCCAGATACGCAGTATTTT. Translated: CASTIAGGPDTQYF.

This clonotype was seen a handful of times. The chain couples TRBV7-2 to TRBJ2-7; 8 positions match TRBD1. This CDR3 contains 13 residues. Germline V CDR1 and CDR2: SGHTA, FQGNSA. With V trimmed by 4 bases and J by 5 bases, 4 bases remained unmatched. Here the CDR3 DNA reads TGTGCCAGCAGCTATATGGACAGGGACGAGCAGTACTTC. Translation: CASSYMDRDEQYF. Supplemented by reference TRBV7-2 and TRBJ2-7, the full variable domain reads GAGVSQSPSNKVTEKGKDVELRCDPISGHTALYWYRQSLGQGLEFLIYFQGNSAPDKSGLPSDRFSAERTGGSVSTLTIQRTQQEDSAVYLCASSYMDRDEQYFGPGTRLTVT.

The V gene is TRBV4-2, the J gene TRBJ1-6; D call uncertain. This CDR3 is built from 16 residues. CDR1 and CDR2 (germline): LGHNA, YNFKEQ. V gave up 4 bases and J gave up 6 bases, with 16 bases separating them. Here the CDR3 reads CASSPDKIGSNSPLHF. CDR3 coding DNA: TGTGCCAGCAGCCCCGACAAGATTGGGAGTAATTCACCCCTCCACTTT.

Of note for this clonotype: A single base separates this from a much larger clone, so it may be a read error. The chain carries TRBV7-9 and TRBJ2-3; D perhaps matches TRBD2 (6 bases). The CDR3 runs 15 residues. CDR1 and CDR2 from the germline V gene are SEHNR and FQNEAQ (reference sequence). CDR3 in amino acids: CVSSPPGVSTDTQYF. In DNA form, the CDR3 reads TGTGTCAGCAGCCCGCCGGGGGTGAGCACAGATACGCAGTATTTT.

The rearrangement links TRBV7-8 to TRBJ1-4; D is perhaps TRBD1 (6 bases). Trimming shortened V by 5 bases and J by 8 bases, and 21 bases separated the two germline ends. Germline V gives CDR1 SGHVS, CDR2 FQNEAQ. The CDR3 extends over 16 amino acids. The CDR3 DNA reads TGTGCCAGCAGCCCACCTAGGGGGAGCTTTCGGGAAAAACTGTTTTTT. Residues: CASSPPRGSFREKLFF.

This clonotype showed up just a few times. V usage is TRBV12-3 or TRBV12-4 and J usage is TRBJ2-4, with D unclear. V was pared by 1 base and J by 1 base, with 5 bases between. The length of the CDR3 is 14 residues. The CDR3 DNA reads TGTGCCAGCAGTTTAGTTAGGGCCAAAAACATTCAGTACTTC. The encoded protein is CASSLVRAKNIQYF.

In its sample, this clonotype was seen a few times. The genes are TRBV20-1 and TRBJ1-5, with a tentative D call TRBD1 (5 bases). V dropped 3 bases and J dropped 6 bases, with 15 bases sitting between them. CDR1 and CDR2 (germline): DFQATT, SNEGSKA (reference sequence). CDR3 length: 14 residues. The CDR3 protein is CSASKQGLVQPQHF. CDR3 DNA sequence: TGCAGTGCTAGTAAGCAGGGCCTGGTTCAGCCCCAGCATTTT.

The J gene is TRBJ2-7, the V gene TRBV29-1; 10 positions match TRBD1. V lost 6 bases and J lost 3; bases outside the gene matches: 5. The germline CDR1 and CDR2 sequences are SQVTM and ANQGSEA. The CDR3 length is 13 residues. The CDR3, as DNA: TGCAGCGTAGTCCGGGACAGGGGCTACGAGCAGTACTTC. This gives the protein CSVVRDRGYEQYF.

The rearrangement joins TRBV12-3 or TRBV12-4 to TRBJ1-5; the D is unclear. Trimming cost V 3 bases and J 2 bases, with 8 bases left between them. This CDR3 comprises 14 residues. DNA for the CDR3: TGTGCCAGCAGTTTGTCAGACCGCAATCAGCCCCAGCATTTT. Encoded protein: CASSLSDRNQPQHF.

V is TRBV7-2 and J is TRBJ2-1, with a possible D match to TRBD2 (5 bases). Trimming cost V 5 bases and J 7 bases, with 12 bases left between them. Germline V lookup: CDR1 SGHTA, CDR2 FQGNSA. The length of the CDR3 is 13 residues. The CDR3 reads CASSLEARNEQFF. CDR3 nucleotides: TGTGCCAGCAGCCTGGAGGCCAGGAATGAGCAGTTCTTC.

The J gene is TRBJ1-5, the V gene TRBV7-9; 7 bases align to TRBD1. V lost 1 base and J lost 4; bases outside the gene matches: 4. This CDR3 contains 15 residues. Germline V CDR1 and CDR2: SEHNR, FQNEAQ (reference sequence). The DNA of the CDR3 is TGTGCCAGCAGCTTAGGGACAGGTCCAAATCAGCCCCAGCATTTT. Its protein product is CASSLGTGPNQPQHF.

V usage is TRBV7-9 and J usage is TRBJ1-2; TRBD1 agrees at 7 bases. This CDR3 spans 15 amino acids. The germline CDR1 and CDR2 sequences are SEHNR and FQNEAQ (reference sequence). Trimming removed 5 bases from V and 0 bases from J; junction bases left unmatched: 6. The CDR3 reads CASSRGTEPNYGYTF. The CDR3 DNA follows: TGTGCCAGCAGCCGTGGGACAGAACCTAACTATGGCTACACCTTC.

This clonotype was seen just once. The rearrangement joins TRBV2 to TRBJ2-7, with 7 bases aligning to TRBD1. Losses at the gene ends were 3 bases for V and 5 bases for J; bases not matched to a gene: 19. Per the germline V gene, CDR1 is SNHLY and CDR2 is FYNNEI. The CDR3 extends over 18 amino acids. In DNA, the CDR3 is TGTGCCAGCAGTGATAACTGGGACAGCCAGGATTGGCGCGACGAGCAGTACTTC. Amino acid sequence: CASSDNWDSQDWRDEQYF.

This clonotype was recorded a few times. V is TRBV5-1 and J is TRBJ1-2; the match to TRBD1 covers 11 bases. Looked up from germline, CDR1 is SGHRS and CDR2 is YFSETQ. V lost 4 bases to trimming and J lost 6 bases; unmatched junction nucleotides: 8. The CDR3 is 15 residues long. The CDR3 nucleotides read TGCGCCAGCAGCCAGGGACAGGGGGGAGGAAATGGCTACACCTTC. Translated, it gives CASSQGQGGGNGYTF.

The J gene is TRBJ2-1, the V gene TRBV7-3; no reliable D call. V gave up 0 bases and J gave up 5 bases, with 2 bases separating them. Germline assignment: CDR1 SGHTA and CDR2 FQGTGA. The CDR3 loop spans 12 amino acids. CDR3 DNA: TGTGCCAGCAGCTTAACAAACAATGAGCAGTTCTTC. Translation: CASSLTNNEQFF.

The CDR3 DNA reads TGCAGTGCCCCCCAAAGACGGGACTACGAGCAGTACTTC. This sequence encodes CSAPQRRDYEQYF. V usage is TRBV20-1 and J usage is TRBJ2-7; D possibly corresponds to TRBD2 (5 bases). The CDR3 contains 13 residues. V dropped 6 bases and J dropped 3 bases, with 15 bases sitting between them. The V gene's germline CDR1 is DFQATT and CDR2 SNEGSKA (reference sequence).

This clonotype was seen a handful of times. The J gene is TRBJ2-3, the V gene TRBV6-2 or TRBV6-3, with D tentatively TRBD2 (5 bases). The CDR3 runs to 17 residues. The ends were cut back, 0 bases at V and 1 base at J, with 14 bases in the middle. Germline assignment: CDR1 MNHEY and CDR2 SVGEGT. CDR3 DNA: TGTGCCAGCAGTTACTCGAATGGGCGAGGGCGCACAGATACGCAGTATTTT. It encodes CASSYSNGRGRTDTQYF.

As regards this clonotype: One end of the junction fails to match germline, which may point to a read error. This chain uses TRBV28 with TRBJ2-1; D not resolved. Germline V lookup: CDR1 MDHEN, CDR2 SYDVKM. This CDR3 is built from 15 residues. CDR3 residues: CASSLSGYSHNEQFF. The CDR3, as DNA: TGTGCCAGCAGTTTATCCGGCTACTCCCACAATGAGCAGTTCTTC.

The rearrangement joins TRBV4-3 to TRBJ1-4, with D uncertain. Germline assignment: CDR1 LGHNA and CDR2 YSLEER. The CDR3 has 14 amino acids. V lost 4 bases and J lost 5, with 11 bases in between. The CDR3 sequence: CASSPAPANEKLFF. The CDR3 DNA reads TGCGCCAGCAGCCCAGCCCCGGCCAATGAAAAACTGTTTTTT.

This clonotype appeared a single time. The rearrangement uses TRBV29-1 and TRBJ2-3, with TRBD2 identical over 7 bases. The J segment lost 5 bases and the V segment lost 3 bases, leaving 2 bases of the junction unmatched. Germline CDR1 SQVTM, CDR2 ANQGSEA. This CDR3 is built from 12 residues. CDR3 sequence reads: CSVDTGGDTQYF. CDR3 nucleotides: TGCAGCGTTGACACGGGAGGAGATACGCAGTATTTT.